This T cell receptor (beta chain) was sequenced for a study of blood T cells in healthy people across ages. A second PCR, run for about 6 to 12 cycles, used a sample-barcoded 5' primer plus a J-beta primer mix. TCRdb independently ran MiXCR on the 5' RACE reads; one entry per CDR3 protein. The sample consists of roughly 930,000 distinct CDR3 sequences, under 50% of them appearing once. This TCR was recovered from a man aged 30 to 39 in good health. The sample comprised blood.

CDR3 protein: CSALGLDSSYEQYF. In nucleotides, the CDR3 is TGCAGTGCTTTGGGACTAGACTCTTCCTACGAGCAGTACTTC. This rearrangement joins TRBV20-1 to TRBJ2-7, with 8 bases identical to TRBD2. The CDR3 consists of 14 residues. In germline, CDR1 is DFQATT, CDR2 SNEGSKA (reference sequence). V gave up 5 bases and J gave up 1 base; unmatched junction bases: 7.